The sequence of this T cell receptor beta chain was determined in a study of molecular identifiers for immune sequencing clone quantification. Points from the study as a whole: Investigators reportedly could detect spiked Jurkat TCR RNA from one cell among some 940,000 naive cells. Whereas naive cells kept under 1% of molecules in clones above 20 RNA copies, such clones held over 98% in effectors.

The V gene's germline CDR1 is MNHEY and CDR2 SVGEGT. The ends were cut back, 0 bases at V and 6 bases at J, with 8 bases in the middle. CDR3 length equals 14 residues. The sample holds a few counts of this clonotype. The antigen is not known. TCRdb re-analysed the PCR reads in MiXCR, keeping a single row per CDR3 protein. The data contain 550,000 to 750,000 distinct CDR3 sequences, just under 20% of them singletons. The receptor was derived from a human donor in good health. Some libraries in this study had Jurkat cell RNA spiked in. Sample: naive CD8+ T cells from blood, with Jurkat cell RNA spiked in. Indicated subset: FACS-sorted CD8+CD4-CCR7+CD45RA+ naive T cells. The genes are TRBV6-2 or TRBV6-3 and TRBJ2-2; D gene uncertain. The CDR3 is CASSYSNTPGELFF. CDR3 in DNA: TGTGCCAGCAGTTACTCGAATACGCCCGGGGAGCTGTTTTTT.